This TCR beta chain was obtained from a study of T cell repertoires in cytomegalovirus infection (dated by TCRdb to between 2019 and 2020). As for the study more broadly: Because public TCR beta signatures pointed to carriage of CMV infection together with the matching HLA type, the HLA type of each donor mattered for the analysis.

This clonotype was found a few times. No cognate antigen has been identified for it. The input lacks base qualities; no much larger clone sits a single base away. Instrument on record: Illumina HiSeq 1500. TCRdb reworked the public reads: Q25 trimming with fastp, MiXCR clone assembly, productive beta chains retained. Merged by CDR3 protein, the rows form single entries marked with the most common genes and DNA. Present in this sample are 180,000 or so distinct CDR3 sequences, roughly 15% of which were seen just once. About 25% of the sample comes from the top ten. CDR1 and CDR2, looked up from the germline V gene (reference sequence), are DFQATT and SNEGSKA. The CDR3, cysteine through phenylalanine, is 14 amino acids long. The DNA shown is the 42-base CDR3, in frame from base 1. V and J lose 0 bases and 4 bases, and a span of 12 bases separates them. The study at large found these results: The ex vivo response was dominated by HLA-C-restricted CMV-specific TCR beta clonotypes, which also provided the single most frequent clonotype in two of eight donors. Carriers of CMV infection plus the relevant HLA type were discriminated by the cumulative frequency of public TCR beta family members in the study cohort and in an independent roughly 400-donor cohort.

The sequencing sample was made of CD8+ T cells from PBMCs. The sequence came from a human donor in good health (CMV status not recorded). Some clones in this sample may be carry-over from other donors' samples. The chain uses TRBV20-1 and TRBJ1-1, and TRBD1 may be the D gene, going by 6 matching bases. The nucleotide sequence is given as TGCAGTGCTAGAGACCCAGGGGAGGCCACTGAAGCTTTCTTT. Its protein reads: CSARDPGEATEAFF.